These T cell receptor beta chains were read from a single sample in a study of naive and memory T cell subsets. MiXCR was run by TCRdb on the UMI-ligation and nested PCR reads, yielding one entry per CDR3 protein. Of around 18,000 distinct CDR3 sequences detected, just over 8.5% appear once; the ten largest clones hold 23%. Sequencing input: central memory CD8+ T cells from blood. The receptors here all came from a human donor in good health. Each CDR3 is given with its conserved first and last residue. Each record gives: CDR3 length, J gene, clone size, V gene, D gene, CDR3 protein, CDR3 DNA. D genes are given only for firm matches. Size values are once, few and many counts, or a class for expanded clones, and some rows have none.

>15|TRBJ2-7|many|TRBV12-3/TRBV12-4|.
CASSSLVAGKPEQYF
TGTGCCAGCAGTTCGCTTGTGGCAGGGAAGCCCGAGCAGTACTTC
>14|TRBJ2-7|.|TRBV20-1|.
CSARSLWQTYEQYF
TGCAGTGCTAGATCATTGTGGCAAACCTACGAGCAGTACTTC
>18|TRBJ2-2|few|TRBV3-1|.
CASSQTPYIQGITGELFF
TGTGCCAGCAGCCAAACCCCATATATACAGGGAATCACCGGGGAGCTGTTTTTT
>15|TRBJ2-5|.|TRBV6-2/TRBV6-3|TRBD1
CASSYQGTGSETQYF
TGTGCCAGCAGTTACCAGGGGACAGGGTCAGAGACCCAGTACTTC
>15|TRBJ2-1|many|TRBV7-2|.
CASSQGVLYLNEQFF
TGTGCCAGCAGCCAAGGGGTGCTGTACCTCAATGAGCAGTTCTTC
>16|TRBJ2-1|many|TRBV29-1|.
CSVEAFGSFSYNEQFF
TGCAGCGTTGAGGCCTTCGGGTCGTTCTCCTACAATGAGCAGTTCTTC
>14|TRBJ2-3|.|TRBV4-1|.
CASSPPRDPDTQYF
TGCGCCAGCAGCCCACCCCGTGATCCAGATACGCAGTATTTT
>16|TRBJ2-5|many|TRBV20-1|TRBD2
CSASSKGASGSQTQYF
TGCAGTGCTAGCTCTAAAGGGGCTAGCGGGAGTCAGACCCAGTACTTC
>18|TRBJ1-4|many|TRBV7-2|.
CASSLTTLRLATNEKLFF
TGTGCCAGCAGCTTAACTACCCTACGACTCGCAACTAATGAAAAACTGTTTTTT
>17|TRBJ1-1|few|TRBV9|TRBD1
CASSFGQVNNLNTEAFF
TGTGCCAGCTCATTCGGACAGGTCAATAATCTGAACACTGAAGCTTTCTTT
>16|TRBJ2-1|.|TRBV12-3/TRBV12-4|.
CATERTGEQTYNEQFF
TGTGCCACCGAACGAACTGGAGAGCAGACCTACAATGAGCAGTTCTTC
>12|TRBJ2-1|few|TRBV6-1|.
CASRFSGNEQFF
TGTGCCAGCAGGTTTAGCGGCAATGAGCAGTTCTTC
>14|TRBJ2-6|many|TRBV20-1|TRBD2
CSVGGGSGANVLTF
TGCAGTGTCGGGGGGGGCTCTGGGGCCAACGTCCTGACTTTC
>15|TRBJ2-5|medium-sized|TRBV3-1|TRBD2
CASSQVVSGIETQYF
TGTGCCAGCAGCCAAGTAGTGAGCGGGATTGAGACCCAGTACTTC
>18|TRBJ2-1|many|TRBV13|.
CASSSKATRSIDSDEQFF
TGTGCCAGCAGCTCTAAAGCCACCCGGAGTATTGATTCGGATGAGCAGTTCTTC
>15|TRBJ1-5|medium-sized|TRBV20-1|TRBD1
CSARGTGREGQPQHF
TGCAGTGCTAGAGGGACAGGGCGGGAGGGTCAGCCCCAGCATTTT
>17|TRBJ2-1|.|TRBV19|TRBD2
CASSSLASGRDYNEQFF
TGTGCCAGTAGTTCCTTAGCGAGCGGGAGGGATTACAATGAGCAGTTCTTC